The clone carrying this T cell receptor (beta chain) was seen a handful of times. Its antigen is not known. The sample comes from a study of blood T cells in healthy people across ages. Study-wide results and limits: The authors considered diversity estimates from one million T cells to be underestimates.

Primed by a sample-barcoded 5' primer and a J-beta primer mix, a second PCR proceeded for roughly 6 to 12 cycles. Tags on each cDNA molecule came from a template-switch adaptor with 12 random nucleotides. Each CDR3 protein is one row after TCRdb ran MiXCR on the 5' RACE reads. The data show 550,000 to 750,000 distinct CDR3 sequences, around a fifth seen once. Germline V gives CDR1 SGHTS, CDR2 YDEGEE. The CDR3 covers 11 residues. Each sample used at least 6 million PBMCs. There were at least 6 micrograms of total RNA extracted from every sample. This receptor was obtained from a man aged 70 or older in good health. V and J are TRBV5-8 and TRBJ2-5; D possibly corresponds to TRBD2 (5 bases). The J call may be incorrect, as the DNA end agrees better with TRBJ2-1. What was sequenced was blood. In nucleotides, the CDR3 is TGTGCCAGCAGAACGGGAACTGAGCAGTTCTTC. Encoded protein: CASRTGTEQFF.